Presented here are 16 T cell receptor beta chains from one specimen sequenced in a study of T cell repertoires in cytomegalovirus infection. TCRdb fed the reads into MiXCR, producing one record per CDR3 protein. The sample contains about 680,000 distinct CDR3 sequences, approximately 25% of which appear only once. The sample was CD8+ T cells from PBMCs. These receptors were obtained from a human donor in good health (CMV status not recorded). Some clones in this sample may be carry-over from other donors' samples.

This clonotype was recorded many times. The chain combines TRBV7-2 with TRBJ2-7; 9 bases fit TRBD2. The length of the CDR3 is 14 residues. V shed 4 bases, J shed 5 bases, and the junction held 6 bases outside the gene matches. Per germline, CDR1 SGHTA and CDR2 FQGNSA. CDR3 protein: CASSYSGGLNEQYF. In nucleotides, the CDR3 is TGTGCCAGCAGCTATAGCGGGGGATTGAACGAGCAGTACTTC.

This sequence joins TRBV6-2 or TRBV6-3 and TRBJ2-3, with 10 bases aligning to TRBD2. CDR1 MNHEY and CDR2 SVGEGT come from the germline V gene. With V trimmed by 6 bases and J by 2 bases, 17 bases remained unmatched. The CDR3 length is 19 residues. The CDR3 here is CASSLLNLAGVTPTDTQYF. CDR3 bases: TGTGCCAGCAGCCTACTCAACCTAGCGGGGGTAACACCCACAGATACGCAGTATTTT.

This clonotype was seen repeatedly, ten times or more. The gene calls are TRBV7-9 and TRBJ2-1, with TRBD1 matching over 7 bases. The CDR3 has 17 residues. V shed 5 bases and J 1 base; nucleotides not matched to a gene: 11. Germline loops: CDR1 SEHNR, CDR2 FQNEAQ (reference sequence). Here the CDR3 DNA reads TGTGCCAGCAGCCTTATTACCCGGGACAGTTCCTACAATGAGCAGTTCTTC. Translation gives CASSLITRDSSYNEQFF.

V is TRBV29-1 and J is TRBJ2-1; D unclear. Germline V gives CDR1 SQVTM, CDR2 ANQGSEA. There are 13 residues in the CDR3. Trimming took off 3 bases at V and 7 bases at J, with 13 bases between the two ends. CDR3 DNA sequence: TGCAGCGTTGACCTGAAAAGGGAAAATGAGCAGTTCTTC. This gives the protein CSVDLKRENEQFF.

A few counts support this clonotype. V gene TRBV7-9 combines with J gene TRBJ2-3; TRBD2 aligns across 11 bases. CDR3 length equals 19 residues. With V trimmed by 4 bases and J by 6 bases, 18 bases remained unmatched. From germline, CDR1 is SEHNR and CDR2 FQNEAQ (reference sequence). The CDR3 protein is CASSSPRLAGGNDPDTQYF. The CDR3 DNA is TGTGCCAGCAGCTCCCCTCGGCTAGCGGGGGGCAATGATCCGGATACGCAGTATTTT.

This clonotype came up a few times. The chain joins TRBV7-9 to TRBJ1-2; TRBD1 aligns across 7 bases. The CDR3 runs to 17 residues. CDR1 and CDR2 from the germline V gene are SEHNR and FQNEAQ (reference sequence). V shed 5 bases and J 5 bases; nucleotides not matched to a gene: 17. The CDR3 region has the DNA TGTGCCAGCAGCCGGTCCCGGGACAGCCGTGAGGGGTATGGCTACACCTTC. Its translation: CASSRSRDSREGYGYTF. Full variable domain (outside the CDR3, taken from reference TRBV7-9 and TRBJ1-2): DTGVSQNPRHKITKRGQNVTFRCDPISEHNRLYWYRQTLGQGPEFLTYFQNEAQLEKSRLLSDRFSAERPKGSFSTLEIQRTEQGDSAMYLCASSRSRDSREGYGYTFGSGTRLTVV.

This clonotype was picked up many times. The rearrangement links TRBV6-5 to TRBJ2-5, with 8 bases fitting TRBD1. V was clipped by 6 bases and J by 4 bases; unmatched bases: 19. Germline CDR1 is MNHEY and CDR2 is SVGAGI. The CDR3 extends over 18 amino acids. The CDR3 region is CASSYGYRGQGRGETQYF. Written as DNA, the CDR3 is TGTGCCAGCAGCTACGGTTACCGAGGACAGGGTAGAGGAGAGACCCAGTACTTC.

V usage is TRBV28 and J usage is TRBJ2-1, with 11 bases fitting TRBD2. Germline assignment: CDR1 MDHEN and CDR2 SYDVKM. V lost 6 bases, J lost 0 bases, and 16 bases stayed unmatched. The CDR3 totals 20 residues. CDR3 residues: CASSHQLAGVTLSSYNEQFF. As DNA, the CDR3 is TGTGCCAGCAGCCACCAACTAGCGGGGGTGACGTTAAGCTCCTACAATGAGCAGTTCTTC.

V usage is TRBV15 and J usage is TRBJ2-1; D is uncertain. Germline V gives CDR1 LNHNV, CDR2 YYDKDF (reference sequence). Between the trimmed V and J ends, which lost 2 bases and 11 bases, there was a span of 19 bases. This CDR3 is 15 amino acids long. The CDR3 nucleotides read TGTGCCACCAGCAGAACACCACCGGGCCGATATAAGCAGTTCTTC. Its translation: CATSRTPPGRYKQFF.

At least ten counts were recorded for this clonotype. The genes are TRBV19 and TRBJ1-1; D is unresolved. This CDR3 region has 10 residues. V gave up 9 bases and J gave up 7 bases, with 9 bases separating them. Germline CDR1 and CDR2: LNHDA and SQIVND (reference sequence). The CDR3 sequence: CASKGYEAFF. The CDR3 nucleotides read TGTGCCAGCAAGGGATATGAAGCTTTCTTT.

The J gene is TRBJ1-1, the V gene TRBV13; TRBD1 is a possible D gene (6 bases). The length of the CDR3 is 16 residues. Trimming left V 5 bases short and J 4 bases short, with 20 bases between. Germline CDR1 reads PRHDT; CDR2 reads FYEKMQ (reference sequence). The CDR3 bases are TGTGCCAGCAGCCCCCTAAACTCGGGGGCGCGCACTGAAGCTTTCTTT. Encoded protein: CASSPLNSGARTEAFF.

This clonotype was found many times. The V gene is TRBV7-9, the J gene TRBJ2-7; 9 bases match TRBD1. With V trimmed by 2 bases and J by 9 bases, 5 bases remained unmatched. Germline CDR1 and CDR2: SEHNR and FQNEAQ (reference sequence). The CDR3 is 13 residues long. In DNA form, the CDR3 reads TGTGCCAGCAGCTTAAGGACAGGGGAACCGCAGTACGTC. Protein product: CASSLRTGEPQYV.

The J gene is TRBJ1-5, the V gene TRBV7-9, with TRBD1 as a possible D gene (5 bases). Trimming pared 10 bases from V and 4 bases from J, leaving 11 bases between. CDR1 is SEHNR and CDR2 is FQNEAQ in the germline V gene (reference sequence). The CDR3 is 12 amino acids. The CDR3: CATDGGNQPQHF. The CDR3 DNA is TGTGCCACTGACGGGGGTAATCAGCCCCAGCATTTT.

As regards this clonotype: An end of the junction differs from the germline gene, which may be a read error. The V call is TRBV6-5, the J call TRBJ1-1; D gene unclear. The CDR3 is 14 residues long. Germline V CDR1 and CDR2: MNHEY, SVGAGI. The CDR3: CASSYSWGWTEAIF. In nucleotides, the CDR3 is TGTGCCAGCAGTTACTCCTGGGGATGGACTGAAGCTATCTTT.

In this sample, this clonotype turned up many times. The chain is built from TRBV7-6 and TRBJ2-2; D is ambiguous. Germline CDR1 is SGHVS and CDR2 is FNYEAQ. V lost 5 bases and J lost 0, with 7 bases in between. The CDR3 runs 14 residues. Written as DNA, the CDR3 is TGTGCCAGCAGCGGGCCCCCGAACACCGGGGAGCTGTTTTTT. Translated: CASSGPPNTGELFF.

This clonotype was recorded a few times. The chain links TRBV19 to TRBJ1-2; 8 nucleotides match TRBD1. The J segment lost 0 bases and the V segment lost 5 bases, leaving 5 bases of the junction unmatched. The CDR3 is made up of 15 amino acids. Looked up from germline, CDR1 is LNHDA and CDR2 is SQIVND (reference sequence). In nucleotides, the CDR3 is TGTGCCAGTAGTTCGAGACAGGGGACTAACTATGGCTACACCTTC. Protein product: CASSSRQGTNYGYTF.